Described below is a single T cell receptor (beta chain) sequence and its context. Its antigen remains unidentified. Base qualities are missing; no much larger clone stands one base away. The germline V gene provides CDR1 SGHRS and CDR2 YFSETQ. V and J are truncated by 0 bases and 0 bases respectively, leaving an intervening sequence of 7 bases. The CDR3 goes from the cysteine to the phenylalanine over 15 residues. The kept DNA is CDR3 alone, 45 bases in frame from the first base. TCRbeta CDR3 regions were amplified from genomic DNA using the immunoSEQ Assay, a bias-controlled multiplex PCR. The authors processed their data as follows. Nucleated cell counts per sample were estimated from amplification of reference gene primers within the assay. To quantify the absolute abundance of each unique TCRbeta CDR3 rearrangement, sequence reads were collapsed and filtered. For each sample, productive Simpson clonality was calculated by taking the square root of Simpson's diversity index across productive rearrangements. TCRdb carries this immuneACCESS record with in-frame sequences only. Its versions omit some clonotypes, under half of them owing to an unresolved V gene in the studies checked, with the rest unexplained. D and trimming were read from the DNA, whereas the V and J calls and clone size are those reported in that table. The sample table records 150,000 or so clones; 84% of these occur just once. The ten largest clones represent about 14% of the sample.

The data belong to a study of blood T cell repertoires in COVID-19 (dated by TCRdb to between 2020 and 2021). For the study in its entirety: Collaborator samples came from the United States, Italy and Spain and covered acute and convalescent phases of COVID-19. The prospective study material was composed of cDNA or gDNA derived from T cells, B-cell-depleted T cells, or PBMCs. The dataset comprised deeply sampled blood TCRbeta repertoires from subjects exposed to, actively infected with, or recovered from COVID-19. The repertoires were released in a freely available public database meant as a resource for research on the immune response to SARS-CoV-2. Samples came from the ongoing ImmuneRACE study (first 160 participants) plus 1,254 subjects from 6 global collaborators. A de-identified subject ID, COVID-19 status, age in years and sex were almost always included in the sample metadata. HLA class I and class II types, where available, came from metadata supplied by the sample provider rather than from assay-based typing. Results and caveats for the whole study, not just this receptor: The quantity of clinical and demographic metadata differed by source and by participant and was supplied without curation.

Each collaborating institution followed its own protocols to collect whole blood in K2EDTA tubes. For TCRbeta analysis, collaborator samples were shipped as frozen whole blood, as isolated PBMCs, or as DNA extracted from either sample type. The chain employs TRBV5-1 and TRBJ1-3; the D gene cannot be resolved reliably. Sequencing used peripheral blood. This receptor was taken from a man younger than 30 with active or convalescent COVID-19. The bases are TGCGCCAGCAGCTTGGCCGGGATCTCTGGAAACACCATATATTTT. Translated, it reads CASSLAGISGNTIYF.